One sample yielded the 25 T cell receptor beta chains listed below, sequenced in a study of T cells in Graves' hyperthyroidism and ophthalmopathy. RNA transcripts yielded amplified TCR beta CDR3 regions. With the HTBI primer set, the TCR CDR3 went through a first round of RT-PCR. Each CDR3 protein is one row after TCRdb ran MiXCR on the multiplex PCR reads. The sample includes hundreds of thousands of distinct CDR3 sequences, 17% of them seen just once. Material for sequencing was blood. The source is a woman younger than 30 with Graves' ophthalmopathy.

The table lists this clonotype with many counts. CDR3 DNA sequence: TGTGCCAGCAGCCCGCTCACCGCCTATGGCTACACCTTC. Protein: CASSPLTAYGYTF. The gene calls are TRBV11-2 and TRBJ1-2; the D is unclear. The V end was cut by 5 bases, the J end by 4 bases, with 11 bases between. CDR1 is SGHAT and CDR2 is FQNNGV in the germline V gene. This CDR3 region has 13 residues.

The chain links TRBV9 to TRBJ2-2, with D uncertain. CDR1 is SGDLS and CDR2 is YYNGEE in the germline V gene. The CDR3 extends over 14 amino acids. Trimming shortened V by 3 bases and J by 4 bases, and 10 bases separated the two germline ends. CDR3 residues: CASSGRSSTGELFF. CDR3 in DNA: TGTGCCAGCAGCGGGCGGAGCTCCACCGGGGAGCTGTTTTTT.

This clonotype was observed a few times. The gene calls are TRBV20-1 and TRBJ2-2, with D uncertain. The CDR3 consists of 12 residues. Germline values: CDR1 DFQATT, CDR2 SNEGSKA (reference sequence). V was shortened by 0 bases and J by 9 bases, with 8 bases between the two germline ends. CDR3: CSARDNMRELFF. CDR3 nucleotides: TGCAGTGCTAGAGATAATATGAGGGAGCTGTTTTTT.

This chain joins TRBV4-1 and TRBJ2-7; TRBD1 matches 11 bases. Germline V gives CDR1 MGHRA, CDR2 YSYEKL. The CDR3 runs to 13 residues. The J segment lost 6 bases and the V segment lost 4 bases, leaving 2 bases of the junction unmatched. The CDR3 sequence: CASSPGQGVEQYF. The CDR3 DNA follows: TGCGCCAGCAGCCCGGGACAGGGGGTCGAGCAGTACTTC.

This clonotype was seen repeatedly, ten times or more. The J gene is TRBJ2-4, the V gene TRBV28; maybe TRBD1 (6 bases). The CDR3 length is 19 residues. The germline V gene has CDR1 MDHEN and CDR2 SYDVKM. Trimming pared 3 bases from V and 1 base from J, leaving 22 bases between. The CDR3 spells CASSFAARGGREAKNIQYF. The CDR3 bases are TGTGCCAGCAGTTTTGCCGCTAGAGGGGGAAGAGAGGCCAAAAACATTCAGTACTTC.

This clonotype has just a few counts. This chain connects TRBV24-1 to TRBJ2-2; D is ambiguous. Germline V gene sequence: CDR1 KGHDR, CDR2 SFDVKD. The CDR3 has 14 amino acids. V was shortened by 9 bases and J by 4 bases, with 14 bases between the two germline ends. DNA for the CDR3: TGTGCCACCCGCGACGAGATGGGCACCGGGGAGCTGTTTTTT. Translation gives CATRDEMGTGELFF.

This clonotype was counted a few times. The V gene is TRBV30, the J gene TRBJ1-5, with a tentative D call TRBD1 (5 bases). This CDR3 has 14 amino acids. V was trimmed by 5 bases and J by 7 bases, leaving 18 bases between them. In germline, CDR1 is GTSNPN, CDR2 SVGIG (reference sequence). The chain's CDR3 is CAWAHRGIYQPQHF. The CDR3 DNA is TGTGCCTGGGCCCACCGGGGGATTTACCAGCCCCAGCATTTT. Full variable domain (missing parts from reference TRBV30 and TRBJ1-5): SQTIHQWPATLVQPVGSPLSLECTVEGTSNPNLYWYRQAAGRGLQLLFYSVGIGQISSEVPQNLSASRPQDRQFILSSKKLLLSDSGFYLCAWAHRGIYQPQHFGDGTRLSIL.

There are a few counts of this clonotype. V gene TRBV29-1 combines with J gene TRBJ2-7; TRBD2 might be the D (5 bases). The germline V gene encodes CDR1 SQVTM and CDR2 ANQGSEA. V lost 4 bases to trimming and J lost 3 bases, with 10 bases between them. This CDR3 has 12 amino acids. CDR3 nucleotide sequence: TGCAGCGTTGGGGAGCGAGGCTACGAGCAGTACTTC. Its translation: CSVGERGYEQYF.

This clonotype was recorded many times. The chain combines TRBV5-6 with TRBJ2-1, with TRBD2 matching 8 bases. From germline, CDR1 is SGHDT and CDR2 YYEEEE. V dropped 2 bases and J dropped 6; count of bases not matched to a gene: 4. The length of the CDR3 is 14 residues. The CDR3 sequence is CASSFAGGPNEQFF. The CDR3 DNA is TGTGCCAGCAGCTTCGCGGGGGGACCCAATGAGCAGTTCTTC.

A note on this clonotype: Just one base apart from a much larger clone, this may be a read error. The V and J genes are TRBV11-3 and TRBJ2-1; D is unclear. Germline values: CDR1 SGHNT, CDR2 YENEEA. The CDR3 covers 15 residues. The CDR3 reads CASSLSQYPYNERFF. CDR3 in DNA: TGTGCCAGCAGCTTAAGCCAGTACCCCTACAATGAGCGGTTCTTC.

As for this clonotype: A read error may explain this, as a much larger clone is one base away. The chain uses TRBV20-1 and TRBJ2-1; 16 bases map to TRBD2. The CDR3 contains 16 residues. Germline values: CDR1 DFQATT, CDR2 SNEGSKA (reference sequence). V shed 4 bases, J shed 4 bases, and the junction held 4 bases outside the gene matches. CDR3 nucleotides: TGCAGTGCTAACTCGGGACTAGCGGGGGGGTACAATGAGCAGTTCTTC. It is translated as CSANSGLAGGYNEQFF.

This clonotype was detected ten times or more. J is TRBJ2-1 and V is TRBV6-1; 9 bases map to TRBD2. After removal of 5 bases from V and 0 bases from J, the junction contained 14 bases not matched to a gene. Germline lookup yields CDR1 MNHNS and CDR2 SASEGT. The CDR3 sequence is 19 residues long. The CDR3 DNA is TGTGCCAGCAGTCAAGGTACAGGAGGCGGGAGGGCCTCCTACAATGAGCAGTTCTTC. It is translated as CASSQGTGGGRASYNEQFF.

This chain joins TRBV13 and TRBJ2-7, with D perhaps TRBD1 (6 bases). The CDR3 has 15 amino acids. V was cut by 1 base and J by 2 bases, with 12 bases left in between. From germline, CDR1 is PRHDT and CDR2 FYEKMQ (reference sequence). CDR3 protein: CASSLDPGDPYEQYF. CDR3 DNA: TGTGCCAGCAGCTTAGATCCAGGGGATCCCTACGAGCAGTACTTC. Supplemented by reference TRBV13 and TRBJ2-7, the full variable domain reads AAGVIQSPRHLIKEKRETATLKCYPIPRHDTVYWYQQGPGQDPQFLISFYEKMQSDKGSIPDRFSAQQFSDYHSELNMSSLELGDSALYFCASSLDPGDPYEQYFGPGTRLTVT.

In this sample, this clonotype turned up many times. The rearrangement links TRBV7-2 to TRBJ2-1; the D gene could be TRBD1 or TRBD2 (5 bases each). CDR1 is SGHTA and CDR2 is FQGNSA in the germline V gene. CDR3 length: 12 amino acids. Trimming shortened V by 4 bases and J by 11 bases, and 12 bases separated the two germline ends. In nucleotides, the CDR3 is TGTGCCAGCAGCTCCGCCCCGGGACAGCAGTTCTTC. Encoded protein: CASSSAPGQQFF.

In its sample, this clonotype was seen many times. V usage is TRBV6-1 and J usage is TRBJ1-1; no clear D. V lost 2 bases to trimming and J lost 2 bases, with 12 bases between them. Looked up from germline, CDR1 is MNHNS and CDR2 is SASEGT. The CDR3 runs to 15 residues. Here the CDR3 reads CASSELARTNTEAFF. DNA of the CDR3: TGTGCCAGCAGTGAACTCGCAAGGACCAACACTGAAGCTTTCTTT.

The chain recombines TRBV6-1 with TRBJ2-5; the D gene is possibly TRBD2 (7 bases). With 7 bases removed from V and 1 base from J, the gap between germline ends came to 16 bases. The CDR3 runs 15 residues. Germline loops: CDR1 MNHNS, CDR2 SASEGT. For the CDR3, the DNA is TGTGCCAGCATGGAATGGCGGGGGCGCCAAGAGACCCAGTACTTC. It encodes CASMEWRGRQETQYF.

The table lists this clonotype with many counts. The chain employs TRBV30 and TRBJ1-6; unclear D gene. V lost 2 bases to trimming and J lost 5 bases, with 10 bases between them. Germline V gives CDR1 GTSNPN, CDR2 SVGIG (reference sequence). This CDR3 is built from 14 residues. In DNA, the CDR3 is TGTGCCTGGAGTATGGGTCGGAATAATTCACCCCTCCACTTT. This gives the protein CAWSMGRNNSPLHF.

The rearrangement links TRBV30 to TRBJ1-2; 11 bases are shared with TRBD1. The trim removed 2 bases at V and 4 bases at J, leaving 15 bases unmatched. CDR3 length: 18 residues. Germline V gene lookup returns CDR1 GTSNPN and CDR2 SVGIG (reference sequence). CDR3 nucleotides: TGTGCCTGGAGTCCGGCTTGGGACAGGGGGACTTGGCTCTATGGCTACACCTTC. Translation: CAWSPAWDRGTWLYGYTF. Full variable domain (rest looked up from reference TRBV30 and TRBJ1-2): SQTIHQWPATLVQPVGSPLSLECTVEGTSNPNLYWYRQAAGRGLQLLFYSVGIGQISSEVPQNLSASRPQDRQFILSSKKLLLSDSGFYLCAWSPAWDRGTWLYGYTFGSGTRLTVV.

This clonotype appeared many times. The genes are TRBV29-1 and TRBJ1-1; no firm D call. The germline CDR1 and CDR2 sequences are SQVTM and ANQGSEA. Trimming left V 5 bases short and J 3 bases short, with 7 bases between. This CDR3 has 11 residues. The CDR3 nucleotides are TGCAGCGTTTCACAGTACACTGAAGCTTTCTTT. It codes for CSVSQYTEAFF.

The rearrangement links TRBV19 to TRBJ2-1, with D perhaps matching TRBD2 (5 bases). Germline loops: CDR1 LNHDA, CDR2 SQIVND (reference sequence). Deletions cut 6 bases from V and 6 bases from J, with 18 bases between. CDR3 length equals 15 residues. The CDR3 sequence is CASSQPSSGSNEQFF. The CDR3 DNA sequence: TGTGCCAGTAGCCAGCCCAGCTCTGGGAGCAATGAGCAGTTCTTC. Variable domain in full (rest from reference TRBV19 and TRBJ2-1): DGGITQSPKYLFRKEGQNVTLSCEQNLNHDAMYWYRQDPGQGLRLIYYSQIVNDFQKGDIAEGYSVSREKKESFPLTVTSAQKNPTAFYLCASSQPSSGSNEQFFGPGTRLTVL.

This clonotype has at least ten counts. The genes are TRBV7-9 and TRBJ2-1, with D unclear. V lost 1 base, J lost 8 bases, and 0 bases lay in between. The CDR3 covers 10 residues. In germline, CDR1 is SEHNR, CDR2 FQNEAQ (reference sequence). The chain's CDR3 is CASSLDEQFF. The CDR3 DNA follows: TGTGCCAGCAGCTTAGATGAGCAGTTCTTC.

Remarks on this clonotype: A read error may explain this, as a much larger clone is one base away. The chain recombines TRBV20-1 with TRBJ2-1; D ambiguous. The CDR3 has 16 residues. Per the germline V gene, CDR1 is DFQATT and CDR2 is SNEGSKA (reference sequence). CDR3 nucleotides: TGCAGTGCTAGAGAGACGGCGACCAAATTTTACAATAAGCAGTTCTTC. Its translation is CSARETATKFYNKQFF.

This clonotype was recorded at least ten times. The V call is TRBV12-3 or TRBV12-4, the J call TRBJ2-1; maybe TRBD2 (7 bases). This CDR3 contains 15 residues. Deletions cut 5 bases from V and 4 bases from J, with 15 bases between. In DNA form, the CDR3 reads TGTGCCAGCAGTCCCGTCGGGGGGACATACAATGAGCAGTTCTTC. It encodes CASSPVGGTYNEQFF.

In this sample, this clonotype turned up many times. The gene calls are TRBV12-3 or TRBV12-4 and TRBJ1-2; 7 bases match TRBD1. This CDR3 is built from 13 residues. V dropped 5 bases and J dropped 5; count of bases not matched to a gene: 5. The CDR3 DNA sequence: TGTGCCAGCAGTGACTCAGGGGGGTATGGCTACACCTTC. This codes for CASSDSGGYGYTF.

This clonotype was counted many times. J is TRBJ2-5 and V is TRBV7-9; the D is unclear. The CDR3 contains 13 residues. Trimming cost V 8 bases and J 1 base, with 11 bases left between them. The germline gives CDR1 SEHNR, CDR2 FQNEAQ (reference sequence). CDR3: CASGSNFQETQYF. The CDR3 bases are TGTGCCAGCGGTTCCAACTTCCAAGAGACCCAGTACTTC.